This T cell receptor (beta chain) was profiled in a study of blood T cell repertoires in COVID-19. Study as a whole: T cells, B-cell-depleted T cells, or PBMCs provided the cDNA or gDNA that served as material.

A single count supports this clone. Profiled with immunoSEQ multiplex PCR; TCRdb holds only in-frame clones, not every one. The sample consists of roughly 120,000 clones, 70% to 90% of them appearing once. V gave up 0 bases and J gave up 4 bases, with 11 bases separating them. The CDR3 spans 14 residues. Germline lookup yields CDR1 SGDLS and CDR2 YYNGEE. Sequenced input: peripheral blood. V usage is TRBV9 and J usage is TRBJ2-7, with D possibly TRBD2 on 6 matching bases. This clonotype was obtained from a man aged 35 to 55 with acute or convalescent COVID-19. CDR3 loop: CASSVAGETYEQYF. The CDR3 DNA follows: TGTGCCAGCAGCGTAGCGGGAGAGACGTACGAGCAGTACTTC.